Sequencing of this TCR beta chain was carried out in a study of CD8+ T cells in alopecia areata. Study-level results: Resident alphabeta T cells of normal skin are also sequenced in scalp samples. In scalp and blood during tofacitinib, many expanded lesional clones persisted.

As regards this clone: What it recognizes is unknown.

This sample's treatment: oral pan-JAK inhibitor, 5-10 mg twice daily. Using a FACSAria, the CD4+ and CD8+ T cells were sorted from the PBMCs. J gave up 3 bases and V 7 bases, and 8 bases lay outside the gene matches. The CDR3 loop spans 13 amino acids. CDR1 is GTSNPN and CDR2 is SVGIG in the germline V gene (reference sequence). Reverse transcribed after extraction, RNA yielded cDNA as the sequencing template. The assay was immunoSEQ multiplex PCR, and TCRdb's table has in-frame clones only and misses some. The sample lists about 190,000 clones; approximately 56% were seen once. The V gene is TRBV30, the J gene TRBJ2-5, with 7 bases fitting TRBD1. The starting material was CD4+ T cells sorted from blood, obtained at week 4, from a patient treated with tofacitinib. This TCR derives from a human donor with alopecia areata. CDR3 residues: CALLGRGKETQYF. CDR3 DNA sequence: TGTGCCTTACTGGGCAGGGGGAAAGAGACCCAGTACTTC.